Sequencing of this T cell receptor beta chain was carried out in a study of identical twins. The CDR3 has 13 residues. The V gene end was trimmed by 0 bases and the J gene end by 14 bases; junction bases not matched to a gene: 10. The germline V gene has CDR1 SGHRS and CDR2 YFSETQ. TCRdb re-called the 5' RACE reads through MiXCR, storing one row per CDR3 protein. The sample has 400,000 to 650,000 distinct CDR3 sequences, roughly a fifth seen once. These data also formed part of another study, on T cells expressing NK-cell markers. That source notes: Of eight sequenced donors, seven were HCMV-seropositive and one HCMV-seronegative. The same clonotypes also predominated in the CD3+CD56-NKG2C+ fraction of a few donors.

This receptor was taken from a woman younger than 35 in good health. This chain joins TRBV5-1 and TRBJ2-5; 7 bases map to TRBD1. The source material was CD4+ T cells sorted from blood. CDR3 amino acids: CASSLEQGTIRYF. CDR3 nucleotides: TGCGCCAGCAGCTTGGAACAGGGGACGATCCGATACTTC.